The present T cell receptor beta chain was sequenced within a study of blood T cell repertoires in COVID-19 (dated by TCRdb to 2018 to 2021). Context from the whole study: The collaborator samples originated in the United States, Italy and Spain and spanned the acute and convalescent phases of COVID-19. The prospective study material was composed of cDNA or gDNA derived from T cells, B-cell-depleted T cells, or PBMCs. Sample metadata almost always included a de-identified subject ID, COVID-19 status, age in years and sex. Subjects who had been exposed to COVID-19, were actively infected with it, or had recovered from it provided the deeply sampled blood TCRbeta repertoires that made up the dataset. HLA class I and class II types, where available, came from metadata supplied by the sample provider rather than from assay-based typing. The samples were drawn from the first 160 participants of the ongoing ImmuneRACE study and from 1,254 subjects provided by 6 global collaborators. The repertoires were made available in a free public database intended to serve as a resource for research on the immune response to SARS-CoV-2. Points the paper makes about the study in general: The amount of clinical and demographic metadata varied by source and participant and was provided uncurated.

TCRbeta CDR3 regions were amplified from genomic DNA by means of the immunoSEQ Assay, a bias-controlled multiplex PCR. The authors' analysis ran thus. The number of nucleated cells in each sample was estimated by amplification of reference gene primers within the assay. Sequence reads were collapsed and filtered to measure the absolute abundance of every unique TCRbeta CDR3 rearrangement. For each sample, productive Simpson clonality was calculated as the square root of Simpson's diversity index over productive rearrangements. TCRdb limited this immuneACCESS table to in-frame rearrangements with V and J called. A share of clones is missing; checked studies link under half to unresolved V genes, and the rest is unexplained. V, J and clone size are taken as reported in that table, and D and trimming were inferred from the DNA itself. A total of about 18,000 clones appear in this sample, roughly 90% of them only once. The ten top clones hold 15% to 20% of the sample.

The CDR3 contains 15 residues, cysteine and phenylalanine counted. Only CDR3 DNA remains: 45 bases, in frame from the first base. Relative to germline, V is missing 0 bases and J is missing 5 bases, with 4 bases of the junction outside any gene match. As encoded in the germline V gene, CDR1 is SGHRS while CDR2 is YFSETQ. Turning to this clone: What antigen it recognizes has not been identified. No quality values exist for individual bases; no much larger clone is one base distant.

The collaborating institutions used their own protocols to collect whole blood in K2EDTA tubes. For TCRbeta analysis, collaborators shipped samples as frozen whole blood, isolated PBMCs, or DNA extracted from either of those sample types. The sequence was obtained from a man in his fifties or sixties with active COVID-19. The chain was built from TRBV5-1 and TRBJ2-1, with 8 middle bases fitting TRBD2. The material sequenced was peripheral blood. CDR3 protein: CASSLVTSGNNEQFF. The nucleotide sequence is TGCGCCAGCAGCTTGGTAACTAGCGGAAACAATGAGCAGTTCTTC. The entire variable domain, with the stretches around the CDR3 drawn from the reference TRBV5-1 and TRBJ2-1 proteins, is KAGVTQTPRYLIKTRGQQVTLSCSPISGHRSVSWYQQTPGQGLQFLFEYFSETQRNKGNFPGRFSGRQFSNSRSEMNVSTLELGDSALYLCASSLVTSGNNEQFFGPGTRLTVL.